This record looks at one T cell receptor (beta chain) sequence and its context. The antigen is unknown. For the second PCR, which ran for about 7 to 11 cycles, a sample-barcoded 5' primer and a J-beta primer mix were used. TCRdb fed the 5' RACE reads into MiXCR, producing one record per CDR3 protein. The sample shows under 950,000 distinct CDR3 sequences, 20% to 25% of them seen only once. This specimen comes from a study of blood T cells in healthy people across ages. For every donor, a draw yielded 7.5 to 10 milliliters of peripheral blood. The V gene end was trimmed by 4 bases and the J gene end by 5 bases; junction bases not matched to a gene: 8. CDR3 length equals 15 residues. Germline CDR1 KGHDR, CDR2 SFDVKD. General observations from the study: Age advanced and TCR beta diversity per million T cells fell, roughly linearly.

The specimen was blood. The chain links TRBV24-1 to TRBJ1-1; 8 nucleotides align to TRBD1. The origin of this receptor is a man aged 70 or older in good health. The DNA of the CDR3 is TGTGCCACCAGTGACTCCGGGACAGGAAAAACTGAAGCTTTCTTT. This sequence encodes CATSDSGTGKTEAFF.